This T cell receptor beta chain is from a study of blood T cell repertoires in COVID-19. Study summary: PBMCs, B-cell-depleted T cells, or T cells were the source of the cDNA or gDNA that made up the material.

The germline V and J ends were trimmed by 1 base and 3 bases, with 13 bases remaining between them. Germline loops: CDR1 SQVTM, CDR2 ANQGSEA. The CDR3 extends over 14 amino acids. Exposed volunteers were people who met a COVID-19 case within 2 weeks before study entry. Sequencing used immunoSEQ multiplex PCR; TCRdb keeps in-frame clones, though not all of them. The sample comprises 430,000 or so clones, 70% to 90% of which are singletons, and 1.4% rests with the top ten. The clonotype originates from a woman aged 18-35 years who had been exposed to COVID-19. V usage is TRBV29-1 and J usage is TRBJ2-7, with TRBD2 as a possible D gene (6 bases). Sequencing input: PBMCs or T cells enriched from blood (not recorded which). CDR3 nucleotide sequence: TGCAGCGTTGAAGCAGGAGGGTTAGTCTACGAGCAGTACTTC. It translates to CSVEAGGLVYEQYF.